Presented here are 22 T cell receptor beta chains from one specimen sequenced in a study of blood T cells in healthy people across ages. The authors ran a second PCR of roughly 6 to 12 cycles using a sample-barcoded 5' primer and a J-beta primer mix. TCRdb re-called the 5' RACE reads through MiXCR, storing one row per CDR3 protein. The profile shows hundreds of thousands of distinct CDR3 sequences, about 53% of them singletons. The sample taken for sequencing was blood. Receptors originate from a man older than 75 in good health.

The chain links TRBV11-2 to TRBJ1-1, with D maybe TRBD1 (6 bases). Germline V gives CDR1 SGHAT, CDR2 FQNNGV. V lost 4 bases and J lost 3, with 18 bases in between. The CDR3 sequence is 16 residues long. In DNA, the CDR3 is TGTGCCAGCAGCTCCGACAGGCCGAACTGGGACACTGAAGCTTTCTTT. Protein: CASSSDRPNWDTEAFF.

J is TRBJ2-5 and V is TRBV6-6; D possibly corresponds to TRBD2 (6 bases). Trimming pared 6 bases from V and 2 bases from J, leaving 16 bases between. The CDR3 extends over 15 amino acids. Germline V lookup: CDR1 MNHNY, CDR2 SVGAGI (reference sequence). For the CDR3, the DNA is TGTGCCAGCAGGCGGACGGGGGAAAGGCAAGAGACCCAGTACTTC. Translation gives CASRRTGERQETQYF.

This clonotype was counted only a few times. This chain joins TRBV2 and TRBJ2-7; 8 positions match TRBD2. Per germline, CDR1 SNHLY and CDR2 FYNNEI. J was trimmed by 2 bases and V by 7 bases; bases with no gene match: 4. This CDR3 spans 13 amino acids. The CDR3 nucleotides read TGTGCCAGCACTAGCGGGCAGGCCTACGAGCAGTACTTC. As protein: CASTSGQAYEQYF.

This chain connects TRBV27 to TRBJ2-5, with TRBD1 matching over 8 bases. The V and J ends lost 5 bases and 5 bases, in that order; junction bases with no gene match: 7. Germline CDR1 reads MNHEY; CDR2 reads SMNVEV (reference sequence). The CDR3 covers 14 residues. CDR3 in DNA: TGTGCCAGCAGTGCGCGACAGGGGTTTGAGACCCAGTACTTC. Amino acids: CASSARQGFETQYF.

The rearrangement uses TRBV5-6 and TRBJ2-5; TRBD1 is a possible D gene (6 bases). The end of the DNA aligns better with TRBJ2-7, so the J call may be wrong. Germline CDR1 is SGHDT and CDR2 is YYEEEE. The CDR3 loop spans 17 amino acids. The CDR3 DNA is TGTGCCAGCAGCTCCGGATATACAGGGTATAAGGTCTACGAGCAGTACTTC. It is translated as CASSSGYTGYKVYEQYF.

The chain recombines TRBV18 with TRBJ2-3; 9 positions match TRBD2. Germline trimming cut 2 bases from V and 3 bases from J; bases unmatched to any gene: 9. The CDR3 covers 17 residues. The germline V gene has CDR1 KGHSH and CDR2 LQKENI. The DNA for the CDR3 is TGTGCCAGCTCACCATTCCCGACTGGACTAGCGACAGATACGCAGTATTTT. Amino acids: CASSPFPTGLATDTQYF. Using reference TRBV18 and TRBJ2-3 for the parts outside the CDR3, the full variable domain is NAGVMQNPRHLVRRRGQEARLRCSPMKGHSHVYWYRQLPEEGLKFMVYLQKENIIDESGMPKERFSAEFPKEGPSILRIQQVVRGDSAAYFCASSPFPTGLATDTQYFGPGTRLTVL.

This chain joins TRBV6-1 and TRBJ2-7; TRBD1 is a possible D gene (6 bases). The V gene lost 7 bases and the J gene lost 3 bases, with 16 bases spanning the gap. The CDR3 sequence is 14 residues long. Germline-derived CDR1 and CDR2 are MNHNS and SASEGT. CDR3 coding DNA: TGTGCCAGCACCAGAATGGGGGCCGGCTACGAGCAGTACTTC. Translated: CASTRMGAGYEQYF.

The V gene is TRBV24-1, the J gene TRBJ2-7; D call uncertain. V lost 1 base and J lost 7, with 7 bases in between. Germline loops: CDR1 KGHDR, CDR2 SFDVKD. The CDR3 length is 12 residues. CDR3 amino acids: CATSDFGKEQYF. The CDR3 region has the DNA TGTGCCACCAGTGATTTCGGCAAAGAGCAGTACTTC.

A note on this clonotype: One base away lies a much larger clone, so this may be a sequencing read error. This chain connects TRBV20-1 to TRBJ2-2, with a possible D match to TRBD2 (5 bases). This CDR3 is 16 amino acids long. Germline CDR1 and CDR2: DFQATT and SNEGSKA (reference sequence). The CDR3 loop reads CSARAMDSANTGEPFF. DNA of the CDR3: TGCAGTGCCAGAGCGATGGATTCCGCGAACACCGGGGAGCCGTTTTTT.

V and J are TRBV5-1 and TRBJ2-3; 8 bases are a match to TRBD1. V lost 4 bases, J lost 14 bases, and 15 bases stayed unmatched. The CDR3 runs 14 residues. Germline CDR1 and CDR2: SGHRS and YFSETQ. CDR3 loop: CASSAGTGSSYAYF. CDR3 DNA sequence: TGCGCCAGCAGCGCGGGGACAGGCTCATCATACGCGTATTTT.

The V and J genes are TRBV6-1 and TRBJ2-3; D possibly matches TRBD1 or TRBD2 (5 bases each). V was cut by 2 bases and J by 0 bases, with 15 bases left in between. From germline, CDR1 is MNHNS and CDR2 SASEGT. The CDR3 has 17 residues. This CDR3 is CASSEFAGTLSTDTQYF. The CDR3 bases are TGTGCCAGCAGTGAATTCGCCGGGACCCTTAGCACAGATACGCAGTATTTT.

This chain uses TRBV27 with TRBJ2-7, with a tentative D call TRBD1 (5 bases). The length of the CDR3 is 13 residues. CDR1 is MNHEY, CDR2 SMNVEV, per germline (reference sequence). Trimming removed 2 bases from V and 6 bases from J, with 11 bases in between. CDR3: CASSLTQVAEQYF. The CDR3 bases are TGTGCCAGCAGTTTAACACAGGTGGCCGAGCAGTACTTC.

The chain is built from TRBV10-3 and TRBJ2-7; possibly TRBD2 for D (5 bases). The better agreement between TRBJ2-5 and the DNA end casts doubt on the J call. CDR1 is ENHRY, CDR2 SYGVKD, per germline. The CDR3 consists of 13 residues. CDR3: CAISEAAEETQYF. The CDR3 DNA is TGTGCCATCAGTGAAGCGGCAGAAGAGACCCAGTACTTC.

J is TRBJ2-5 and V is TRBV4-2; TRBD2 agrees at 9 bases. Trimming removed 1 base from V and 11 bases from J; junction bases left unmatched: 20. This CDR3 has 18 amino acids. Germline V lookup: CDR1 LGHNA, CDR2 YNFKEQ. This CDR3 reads CASSQGAGELAGIYEQYF. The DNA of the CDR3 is TGTGCCAGCAGCCAAGGGGCAGGGGAGCTAGCGGGAATCTATGAGCAGTACTTC.

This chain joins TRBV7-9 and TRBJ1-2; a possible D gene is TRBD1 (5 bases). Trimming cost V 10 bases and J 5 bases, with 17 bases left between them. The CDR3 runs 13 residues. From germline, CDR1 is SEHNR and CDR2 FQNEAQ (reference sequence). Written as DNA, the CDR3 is TGTGCCACCTCGGACATTGGCCCTTATGGCTACACCTTC. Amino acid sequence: CATSDIGPYGYTF.

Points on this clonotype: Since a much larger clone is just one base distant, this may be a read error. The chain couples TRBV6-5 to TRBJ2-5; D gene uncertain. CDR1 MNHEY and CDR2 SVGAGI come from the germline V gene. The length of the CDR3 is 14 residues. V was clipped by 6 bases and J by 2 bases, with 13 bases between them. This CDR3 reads CASRPGRIQETQYF. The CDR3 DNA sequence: TGTGCCAGCAGACCCGGACGGATTCAAGAGACCCAGTACTTC.

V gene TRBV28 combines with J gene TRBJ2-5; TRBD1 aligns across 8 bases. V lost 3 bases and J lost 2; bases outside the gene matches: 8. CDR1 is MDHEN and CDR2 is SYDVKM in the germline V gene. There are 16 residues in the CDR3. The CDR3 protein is CASSFTGGPPQETQYF. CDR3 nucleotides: TGTGCCAGCAGTTTTACAGGGGGGCCACCGCAAGAGACCCAGTACTTC.

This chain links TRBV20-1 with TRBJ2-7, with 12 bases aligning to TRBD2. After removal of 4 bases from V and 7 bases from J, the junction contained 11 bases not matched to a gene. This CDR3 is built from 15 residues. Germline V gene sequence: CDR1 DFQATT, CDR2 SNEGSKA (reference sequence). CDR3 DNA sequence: TGCAGTGCTAATCCACTAGCGGGAGGCCCGGGTGAGCAGTACTTC. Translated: CSANPLAGGPGEQYF.

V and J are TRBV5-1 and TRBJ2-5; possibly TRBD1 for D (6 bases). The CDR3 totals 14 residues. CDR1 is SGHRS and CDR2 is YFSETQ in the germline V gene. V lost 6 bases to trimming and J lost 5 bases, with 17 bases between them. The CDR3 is CASKRDTPGETQYF. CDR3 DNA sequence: TGCGCCAGCAAAAGGGACACACCAGGGGAGACCCAGTACTTC.

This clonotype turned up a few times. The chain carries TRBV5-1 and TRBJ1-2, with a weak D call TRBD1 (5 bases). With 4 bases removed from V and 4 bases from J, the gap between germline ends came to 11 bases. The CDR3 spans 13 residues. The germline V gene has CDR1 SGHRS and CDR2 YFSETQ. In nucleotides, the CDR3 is TGCGCCAGCAGCGAAGACAGTACCTATGGCTACACCTTC. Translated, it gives CASSEDSTYGYTF.

The CDR3 DNA reads as TGTGCCAGTCGGACAGGGGGGGCCAAAAACATTCAGTACTTC. It codes for CASRTGGAKNIQYF. The rearrangement joins TRBV19 to TRBJ2-4, with 10 bases aligning to TRBD1. In germline, CDR1 is LNHDA, CDR2 SQIVND (reference sequence). The CDR3 covers 14 residues. After removal of 8 bases from V and 1 base from J, the junction contained 2 bases not matched to a gene.

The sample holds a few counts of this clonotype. CDR3 loop: CSAPGTHRGASYIQYF. The CDR3 DNA follows: TGCAGTGCTCCCGGGACACACAGGGGGGCCTCGTACATTCAGTACTTC. J is TRBJ2-4 and V is TRBV20-1; TRBD1 matches 8 bases. J was trimmed by 8 bases and V by 5 bases; bases with no gene match: 17. The CDR3 is 16 residues long. The V gene's germline CDR1 is DFQATT and CDR2 SNEGSKA (reference sequence).